These 6 T cell receptor beta chains originate from one sample sequenced in a study of T cell repertoires in cytomegalovirus infection. TCRdb reprocessed the reads via MiXCR and lists one record per CDR3 protein. The sample has around 190,000 distinct CDR3 sequences, 13% to 15% seen once. The sequencing sample was made of PBMCs. These TCRs come from a human donor in good health (CMV status not recorded). Some clones in this sample may be carry-over from other donors' samples.

The chain couples TRBV11-2 to TRBJ1-6; D is perhaps TRBD1 (5 bases). The germline V and J ends were trimmed by 3 bases and 9 bases, with 15 bases remaining between them. This CDR3 region has 15 residues. CDR1 is SGHAT, CDR2 FQNNGV, per germline. The CDR3 DNA follows: TGTGCCAGCAGCTTGTTTGGGACCGGAGGTTCACCCCTCCACTTT. This translates into CASSLFGTGGSPLHF.

The chain joins TRBV27 to TRBJ1-1, with TRBD1 matching 8 bases. This CDR3 is built from 14 residues. Looked up from germline, CDR1 is MNHEY and CDR2 is SMNVEV (reference sequence). V lost 1 base and J lost 11; bases outside the gene matches: 9. CDR3 bases: TGTGCCAGCAGTTTATTACGTCAGGGGGCGAATGCTTTCTTT. Translated, it gives CASSLLRQGANAFF.

The rearrangement joins TRBV20-1 to TRBJ2-3; D may be TRBD1 or TRBD2 (5 bases each). The CDR3 runs 17 residues. V gave up 0 bases and J gave up 2 bases, with 18 bases separating them. The V gene's germline CDR1 is DFQATT and CDR2 SNEGSKA (reference sequence). CDR3 nucleotides: TGCAGTGCTAGAGACGAGGGACCTACCGAGTCCACAGATACGCAGTATTTT. Encoded protein: CSARDEGPTESTDTQYF.

This clonotype was recorded a few times. The rearrangement uses TRBV6-6 and TRBJ1-1; possible D gene TRBD1, 5 bases. The CDR3 has 15 amino acids. Germline V gene sequence: CDR1 MNHNY, CDR2 SVGAGI (reference sequence). Trimming cost V 2 bases and J 5 bases, with 15 bases left between them. In nucleotides, the CDR3 is TGTGCCAGCAGTTACATGAGGGGACCTCCAACTGAAGCTTTCTTT. Translating gives CASSYMRGPPTEAFF.

This clonotype was found many times. The rearrangement uses TRBV5-1 and TRBJ2-1; the match to TRBD2 covers 10 bases. V shed 0 bases, J shed 1 base, and the junction held 4 bases outside the gene matches. Germline V gene sequence: CDR1 SGHRS, CDR2 YFSETQ. The CDR3 loop spans 17 amino acids. The CDR3: CASSLGLAGLSYNEQFF. The CDR3 DNA reads TGCGCCAGCAGCTTGGGACTAGCGGGCCTTTCCTACAATGAGCAGTTCTTC.

The chain recombines TRBV29-1 with TRBJ2-7, with 9 bases fitting TRBD1. The junction had 3 bases not matched to a gene; V was cut back by 4 bases and J by 2 bases. Germline CDR1 SQVTM, CDR2 ANQGSEA. This CDR3 is 13 amino acids long. CDR3 region: CSVARTGAYEQYF. The DNA of the CDR3 is TGCAGCGTTGCAAGGACAGGGGCCTACGAGCAGTACTTC.